This is a list of T cell receptor beta chains from one sample in a study of blood T cell repertoires in COVID-19. Libraries were prepared by immunoSEQ multiplex PCR; TCRdb keeps only in-frame clonotypes and omits some of them. The sample yields 150,000 to 200,000 clones, 65% to 85% seen once. The source material was peripheral blood. All receptors derive from a woman in her twenties or thirties with acute or convalescent COVID-19. Each CDR3 is given with its conserved first and last residue. Each record gives: V gene, D gene, clone size, J gene, CDR3 protein, CDR3 DNA. A D gene is named only where the DNA matches it firmly. The size field is filled for only some rows; it gives once, few, many or a size class.

TRBV5-1	-	-	TRBJ1-2	CASSLAGNGYTF	TGCGCCAGCAGCTTGGCAGGGAACGGCTACACCTTC
TRBV28	-	once	TRBJ1-1	CASSLSGQHTEAFF	TGTGCCAGCAGTTTATCTGGGCAGCACACTGAAGCTTTCTTT
TRBV2	TRBD2	once	TRBJ2-3	CASSDGLAGASSTDTQYF	TGTGCCAGCAGTGACGGGCTAGCGGGGGCCTCTAGCACAGATACGCAGTATTTT
TRBV28	TRBD2	-	TRBJ2-7	CASSSPRAGGHEQYF	TGTGCCAGCAGTTCCCCCCGGGCGGGAGGTCACGAGCAGTACTTC
TRBV30	TRBD1	-	TRBJ1-5	CAWRPRTGGDQPQHF	TGTGCCTGGAGACCCCGGACAGGGGGCGATCAGCCCCAGCATTTT
TRBV12-3/TRBV12-4	-	few	TRBJ1-2	CASSNGYGYTF	TGTGCCAGCAGTAACGGCTATGGCTACACCTTC
TRBV7-2	-	-	TRBJ2-3	CASSPQGGGFTDTQYF	TGTGCCAGCAGCCCCCAAGGGGGGGGTTTCACAGATACGCAGTATTTT
TRBV30	TRBD1	few	TRBJ1-4	CASGQTNEKLFF	TGTGCCTCGGGACAGACAAATGAAAAACTGTTTTTT
TRBV29-1	TRBD2	-	TRBJ2-1	CSVVTPGLAGVVNEQFF	TGCAGCGTTGTCACCCCGGGACTAGCGGGAGTTGTTAATGAGCAGTTCTTC
TRBV5-6	-	-	TRBJ1-1	CASSWGGNTEAFF	TGTGCCAGCAGCTGGGGGGGTAACACTGAAGCTTTCTTT
TRBV5-4	-	few	TRBJ2-3	CASSPLRADTQYF	TGTGCCAGCAGCCCCTTGCGGGCAGATACGCAGTATTTT
TRBV7-7	TRBD1	-	TRBJ2-1	CASSKGTGSYNEQFF	TGTGCCAGCAGCAAAGGGACAGGTTCCTACAATGAGCAGTTCTTC
TRBV11-3	TRBD2	-	TRBJ2-1	CASSPGGGNEQFF	TGTGCCAGCAGTCCCGGGGGGGGGAATGAGCAGTTCTTC
TRBV6-1	-	-	TRBJ2-2	CASSAPGLTNTGELFF	TGTGCCAGCAGTGCCCCGGGACTTACGAACACCGGGGAGCTGTTTTTT
TRBV19	-	once	TRBJ1-6	CASCGSYNSPLHF	TGTGCCAGTTGCGGCTCCTATAATTCACCCCTCCACTTT
TRBV5-1	TRBD1	-	TRBJ1-2	CASSPDREDHGYTF	TGCGCCAGCAGCCCGGACAGGGAGGACCATGGCTACACCTTC
TRBV18	-	-	TRBJ2-3	CASSPSRGATDTQYF	TGTGCCAGCTCACCGAGTCGCGGTGCAACAGATACGCAGTATTTT
TRBV16	-	-	TRBJ1-6	CASSQSGTYNSPLHF	TGTGCCAGCAGCCAATCCGGGACCTATAATTCACCCCTCCACTTT
TRBV5-1	TRBD1	few	TRBJ2-3	CASSLGPGQGSADTQYF	TGCGCCAGCAGCTTGGGTCCGGGACAGGGTTCCGCAGATACGCAGTATTTT
TRBV19	TRBD1	-	TRBJ2-2	CASRGDRDQGELFF	TGTGCCAGCAGAGGGGACAGGGATCAGGGGGAGCTGTTTTTT
TRBV28	-	once	TRBJ1-5	CASSGLVSNQPQHF	TGTGCCAGCAGTGGACTGGTCTCCAATCAGCCCCAGCATTTT
TRBV30	-	once	TRBJ1-2	CAWRKEHNYGYTF	TGTGCCTGGAGAAAGGAGCATAACTATGGCTACACCTTC
TRBV7-2	-	-	TRBJ2-7	CASSLAEWGAPGGEQYF	TGTGCCAGCAGCTTAGCGGAGTGGGGAGCCCCCGGCGGCGAGCAGTACTTC
TRBV7-6	-	-	TRBJ2-1	CASSLSPNAIGYNEQFF	TGTGCCAGCAGCTTATCACCCAATGCTATCGGGTACAATGAGCAGTTCTTC
TRBV4-3	-	-	TRBJ2-7	CASSQWFMGHEQYF	TGCGCCAGCAGCCAATGGTTTATGGGGCACGAGCAGTACTTC
TRBV5-1	-	-	TRBJ2-7	CASRTAPGAIDEQYF	TGCGCCAGCAGAACTGCTCCAGGGGCGATCGACGAGCAGTACTTC
TRBV6-2/TRBV6-3	TRBD1	-	TRBJ1-1	CASSRGQGNAFF	TGTGCCAGCAGTCGGGGACAGGGGAACGCTTTCTTT
TRBV3-1/TRBV3-2	TRBD1	once	TRBJ2-2	CASSQGDHRGTGELFF	TGTGCCAGCAGCCAGGGGGACCACAGGGGCACCGGGGAGCTGTTTTTT
TRBV29-1	-	few	TRBJ2-2	CSFERRLGELFF	TGCAGCTTTGAAAGGAGGCTCGGGGAGCTGTTTTTT
TRBV5-5	-	-	TRBJ2-3	CASSLFAGTSRGTDTQYF	TGTGCCAGCAGCTTGTTTGCGGGGACCTCAAGGGGCACAGATACGCAGTATTTT
TRBV5-1	-	-	TRBJ1-5	CASSIRRNSNQPQHF	TGCGCCAGCAGCATACGCAGAAATAGCAATCAGCCCCAGCATTTT
TRBV19	-	-	TRBJ1-2	CASSIDPRAYGYTF	TGTGCCAGTAGTATAGATCCCAGGGCCTATGGCTACACCTTC
TRBV19	-	once	TRBJ2-1	CASAVRPSYNEQFF	TGTGCCAGCGCAGTTCGCCCCTCCTACAATGAGCAGTTCTTC